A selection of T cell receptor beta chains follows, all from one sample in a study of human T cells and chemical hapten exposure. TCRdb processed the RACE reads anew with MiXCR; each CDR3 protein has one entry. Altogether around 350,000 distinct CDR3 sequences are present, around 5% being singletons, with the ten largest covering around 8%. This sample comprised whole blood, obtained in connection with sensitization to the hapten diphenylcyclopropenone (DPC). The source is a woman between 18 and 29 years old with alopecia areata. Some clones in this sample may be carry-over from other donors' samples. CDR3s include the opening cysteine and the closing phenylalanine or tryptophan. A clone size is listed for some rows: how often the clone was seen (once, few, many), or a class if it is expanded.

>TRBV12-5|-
CASGLVPSEAFF
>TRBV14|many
CASSPTLTAYGYTF
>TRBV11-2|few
CASSLDLGAKNIQYF
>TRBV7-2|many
CATMSGASTDTQYF
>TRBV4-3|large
CASSQELQSNYGYTF
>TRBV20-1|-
CSARSGAVNTEAFF
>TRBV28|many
CASSPGGSTYEQYF
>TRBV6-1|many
CASRDIRDRIYEQYF
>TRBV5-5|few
CASSPRTPVQGPFATQYF
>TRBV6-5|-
CASSRADLYNSPLHF
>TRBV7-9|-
CASSSGPWLGGTTKETQYF
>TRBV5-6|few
CASSVPGQLSIGYTF
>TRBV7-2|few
CASSWLAGETEAFF
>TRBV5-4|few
CASSLEGRVPDTQYF
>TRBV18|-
CASSPQEAYEQYF
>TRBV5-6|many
CASSFLPYEQYF
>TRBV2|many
CASSTTGGVNQPQHF
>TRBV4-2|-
CASSRGDRGFSTDTQYF
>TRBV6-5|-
CASSLGVITDTQYF
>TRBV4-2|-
CASRRTLYSNQPQHF
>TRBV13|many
CASSATERETQYF
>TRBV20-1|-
CSANREGGRGYTF
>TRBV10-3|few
CAIEGQDRGYTF
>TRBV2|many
CAGGQEGDSPLHF
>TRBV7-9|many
CALRGGHTEAFF
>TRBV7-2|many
CASSFTGPRGAFF
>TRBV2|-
CASRGTENSNQPQHF
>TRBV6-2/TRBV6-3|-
CASSYTVGTEAFF
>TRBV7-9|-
CASSLERSEAFF
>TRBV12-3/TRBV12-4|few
CASSFGQAAFF
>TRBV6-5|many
CASSYGQDGAKSEKLFF
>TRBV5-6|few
CASSLLAGTTDTQYF
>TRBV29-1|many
CSVEGPDTQYF
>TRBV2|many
CASKEGQSTGELFF
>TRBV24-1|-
CATSDPGTGAIYNEQFF
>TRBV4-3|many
CASSQGPSSNSPLHF
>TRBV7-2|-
CASSPTGVSWDTQYF
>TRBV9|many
CASSPGTSGTETQYF
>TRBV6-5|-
CASSYSPTGVQPQHF
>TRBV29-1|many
CSVLKNAGYGYTF
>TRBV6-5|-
CASRKSGGPVEQYF